This entry features one TCR beta chain sequence. What it binds is unknown. Repertoires were generated with immunoSEQ multiplex PCR, while TCRdb's copy carries only in-frame clones and drops some. Among some 150,000 clones, nearly 95% were seen once, and the ten largest hold roughly 5%. The CDR3 contains 13 residues. The germline CDR1 and CDR2 sequences are MRHNA and SNTAGT. V lost 6 bases and J lost 1; bases outside the gene matches: 2. This entry belongs to a study of T cell responses to AZD1222 COVID-19 vaccine. Study-wide results and limits: Mostly white British, mostly female donors; authors suggested clonal diversity may be underestimated. Repertoires were sampled only after the peak T cell response. Across the whole spike, CD4 TCRs peaked at regions 160-218 and 743-854. Only six people who got AZD1222 tested seropositive at baseline.

This sequence joins TRBV6-4 and TRBJ1-2, with 7 bases fitting TRBD1. This receptor was identified in an adult in good health. Specimen: peripheral blood, collected on day 0 of AZD1222 vaccination. This CDR3 reads CASRGQNNYGYTF. The CDR3 bases are TGTGCCAGCAGGGGACAGAATAACTATGGCTACACCTTC.